What follows are 26 T cell receptor beta chains derived from one specimen sequenced in a study of response to subunit inactivated influenza vaccine. TCRdb reprocessed the RT-PCR reads via MiXCR and lists one record per CDR3 protein. The data show around 300,000 distinct CDR3 sequences, with approximately 20% seen just once and 10% held by the top ten. Material: PBMCs from blood, obtained approximately 20 months after vaccination. These receptor sequences come from a man aged 50 to 75 who received an inactivated influenza vaccine.

The chain combines TRBV7-2 with TRBJ1-5; unclear D gene. CDR1 is SGHTA and CDR2 is FQGNSA in the germline V gene. V was pared by 1 base and J by 2 bases, with 9 bases between. There are 15 residues in the CDR3. This chain's CDR3 is CASSLERQGNQPQHF. CDR3 coding DNA: TGTGCCAGCAGCTTAGAGCGGCAGGGCAATCAGCCCCAGCATTTT.

This rearrangement joins TRBV12-5 to TRBJ2-2; 8 positions agree with TRBD1. The J segment lost 2 bases and the V segment lost 4 bases, leaving 3 bases of the junction unmatched. This CDR3 is built from 15 residues. Germline values: CDR1 LGHNT, CDR2 FRNRAP. The CDR3 spells CASGSGQGNTGELFF. The CDR3 coding sequence is TGTGCTAGTGGTTCCGGACAGGGAAACACCGGGGAGCTGTTTTTT.

The chain employs TRBV11-2 and TRBJ2-6; 10 bases align to TRBD2. The germline CDR1 and CDR2 sequences are SGHAT and FQNNGV. This CDR3 contains 18 residues. J was trimmed by 0 bases and V by 2 bases; bases with no gene match: 4. The CDR3: CASSLMSGGASGANVLTF. CDR3 DNA: TGTGCCAGCAGCTTAATGAGCGGGGGGGCCTCTGGGGCCAACGTCCTGACTTTC.

This clonotype has a handful of counts. This CDR3 reads CASSPEVRTGGYGYTF. The CDR3 DNA is TGCGCCAGCAGCCCCGAGGTCCGGACAGGGGGCTATGGCTACACCTTC. The chain recombines TRBV4-3 with TRBJ1-2; 10 bases align to TRBD1. Per the germline V gene, CDR1 is LGHNA and CDR2 is YSLEER. CDR3 length: 16 amino acids. The V and J ends lost 4 bases and 4 bases, in that order; junction bases with no gene match: 9.

The rearrangement uses TRBV28 and TRBJ1-1, with a tentative D call TRBD1 (6 bases). This CDR3 comprises 15 residues. Germline loops: CDR1 MDHEN, CDR2 SYDVKM. V was cut by 3 bases and J by 1 base, with 12 bases left in between. CDR3 DNA: TGTGCCAGCAGTTTGAGGGGGGTATCGAACACTGAAGCTTTCTTT. Its protein is CASSLRGVSNTEAFF.

CDR3 amino acids: CASSLSGDYEQYF. The CDR3 nucleotides read TGTGCCAGCAGTTTATCGGGGGACTACGAGCAGTACTTC. The chain couples TRBV28 to TRBJ2-7; D perhaps matches TRBD2 (6 bases). CDR1 is MDHEN, CDR2 SYDVKM, per germline. V was cut by 1 base and J by 3 bases, with 7 bases left in between. The CDR3 covers 13 residues.

This clonotype was recorded at least ten times. The chain joins TRBV12-3 or TRBV12-4 to TRBJ1-2, with D unclear. The CDR3 has 12 residues. V was shortened by 5 bases and J by 4 bases, with 8 bases between the two germline ends. CDR3 DNA sequence: TGTGCCAGCAGTCCGGGGAGCTATGGCTACACCTTC. This codes for CASSPGSYGYTF.

This rearrangement joins TRBV4-3 to TRBJ1-2; D is unresolved. CDR1 is LGHNA and CDR2 is YSLEER in the germline V gene. V was trimmed by 0 bases and J by 4 bases, leaving 12 bases between them. This CDR3 is built from 15 residues. The CDR3 protein is CASSQDAGPFYGYTF. CDR3 bases: TGCGCCAGCAGCCAAGATGCCGGACCCTTCTATGGCTACACCTTC.

This clonotype occurred a few times. The chain combines TRBV29-1 with TRBJ2-7; 8 bases map to TRBD1. Germline V gene lookup returns CDR1 SQVTM and CDR2 ANQGSEA. Trimming took 4 bases from V and 6 from J; bases not matched to a gene: 5. The CDR3 runs 12 residues. The chain's CDR3 is CSVALTGVEQYF. The CDR3 DNA reads as TGCAGCGTTGCCCTGACAGGGGTCGAGCAGTACTTC.

A few counts support this clonotype. The gene calls are TRBV27 and TRBJ1-6, with D unresolved. Germline V gene lookup returns CDR1 MNHEY and CDR2 SMNVEV (reference sequence). Trimming stripped 3 bases from V and 6 bases from J, with 6 bases between. This CDR3 region has 13 residues. CDR3 sequence: CASSFTVNSPLHF. The CDR3 coding sequence is TGTGCCAGCAGTTTTACGGTTAATTCACCCCTCCACTTT.

A few counts support this clonotype. J is TRBJ1-2 and V is TRBV20-1; D call uncertain. CDR1 is DFQATT, CDR2 SNEGSKA, per germline (reference sequence). The CDR3 spans 14 residues. Trimming removed 3 bases from V and 0 bases from J, with 11 bases in between. As DNA, the CDR3 is TGCAGTGCTAGGGGCCCGGCGGCTAACTATGGCTACACCTTC. It encodes CSARGPAANYGYTF.

The chain joins TRBV29-1 to TRBJ2-5; D is undetermined. The V gene lost 8 bases and the J gene lost 5 bases, with 18 bases spanning the gap. The CDR3 spans 13 residues. Germline V gives CDR1 SQVTM, CDR2 ANQGSEA. CDR3 DNA sequence: TGCAGCCTCTCCGGGCCTCCGGAGGAGACCCAGTACTTC. Residues: CSLSGPPEETQYF.

This clonotype was detected only a few times. The CDR3 DNA reads TGTGCCAGCAGCTCCACAGGGGTTGGCTACACCTTC. This encodes CASSSTGVGYTF. The chain employs TRBV5-6 and TRBJ1-2; 7 bases are shared with TRBD1. The CDR3 has 12 amino acids. The V gene's germline CDR1 is SGHDT and CDR2 YYEEEE. Trimming cost V 3 bases and J 7 bases; bases outside gene matches: 3.

This clonotype came up a few times. The J gene is TRBJ2-1, the V gene TRBV24-1; weak D call: TRBD1 (5 bases). Germline-derived CDR1 and CDR2 are KGHDR and SFDVKD. V lost 7 bases, J lost 5 bases, and 11 bases lay in between. The CDR3 is made up of 13 amino acids. For the CDR3, the DNA is TGTGCCACCAGAGGGGCTGTACACAATGAGCAGTTCTTC. Residues: CATRGAVHNEQFF.

The gene calls are TRBV6-2 or TRBV6-3 and TRBJ1-1, with no clear D. CDR1 is MNHEY and CDR2 is SVGEGT in the germline V gene. This CDR3 comprises 13 residues. V was clipped by 5 bases and J by 4 bases, with 11 bases between them. For the CDR3, the DNA is TGTGCCAGCAGTCAGCAGGTGGTCACTGAAGCTTTCTTT. Amino acid sequence: CASSQQVVTEAFF.

Ten or more counts support this clonotype. This rearrangement joins TRBV6-1 to TRBJ1-5; no definite D call. The V gene's germline CDR1 is MNHNS and CDR2 SASEGT. The CDR3 is 14 residues long. With 6 bases removed from V and 0 bases from J, the gap between germline ends came to 9 bases. CDR3 in DNA: TGTGCCAGCAGGCGTAACTATAGCAATCAGCCCCAGCATTTT. Translating gives CASRRNYSNQPQHF.

The gene calls are TRBV6-2 or TRBV6-3 and TRBJ2-3; D not resolved. Trimming pared 7 bases from V and 1 base from J, leaving 9 bases between. CDR3 length: 13 residues. Germline V gene data show CDR1 as MNHEY and CDR2 as SVGEGT. The CDR3 spells CASNDRRTDTQYF. Written as DNA, the CDR3 is TGTGCCAGCAACGACCGTCGCACAGATACGCAGTATTTT.

V is TRBV14 and J is TRBJ2-5, with D perhaps matching TRBD2 (5 bases). This CDR3 region has 13 residues. V lost 2 bases to trimming and J lost 7 bases, with 11 bases between them. Germline V gives CDR1 SGHDN, CDR2 FVKESK. CDR3 sequence: CASSQIGRGTQYF. In DNA form, the CDR3 reads TGTGCCAGCAGCCAAATTGGACGGGGGACCCAGTACTTC.

The chain has TRBV28 and TRBJ1-2; D gene unclear. The V end was cut by 4 bases, the J end by 8 bases, with 14 bases between. CDR1 and CDR2 from the germline V gene are MDHEN and SYDVKM. This CDR3 spans 13 amino acids. As DNA, the CDR3 is TGTGCCAGCAGTTCAACCGCCCCCTTCGGCTACACCTTC. Translated: CASSSTAPFGYTF.

In this sample, this clonotype turned up a few times. The V and J genes are TRBV29-1 and TRBJ1-4; TRBD1 agrees at 10 bases. This CDR3 region has 14 residues. The ends lost 3 bases at V and 8 bases at J; junction bases unmatched: 6. Germline-derived CDR1 and CDR2 are SQVTM and ANQGSEA. The CDR3 region is CSVDRSGQGEKLFF. In DNA form, the CDR3 reads TGCAGCGTTGATCGTTCGGGACAGGGGGAAAAACTGTTTTTT.

The chain combines TRBV30 with TRBJ1-3, with D possibly being TRBD1 (5 bases). The CDR3 loop spans 14 amino acids. Trimming left V 7 bases short and J 8 bases short, with 21 bases between. The germline V gene encodes CDR1 GTSNPN and CDR2 SVGIG (reference sequence). CDR3 in DNA: TGTGCCTTCAACCCCGGGGCAGCCCGGGACACCATATATTTT. Protein sequence: CAFNPGAARDTIYF. Combining the CDR3 with reference TRBV30 and TRBJ1-3 gives the whole variable domain SQTIHQWPATLVQPVGSPLSLECTVEGTSNPNLYWYRQAAGRGLQLLFYSVGIGQISSEVPQNLSASRPQDRQFILSSKKLLLSDSGFYLCAFNPGAARDTIYFGEGSWLTVV.

J is TRBJ2-1 and V is TRBV20-1, with a possible D match to TRBD2 (5 bases). The germline V and J ends were trimmed by 3 bases and 3 bases, with 15 bases remaining between them. Looked up from germline, CDR1 is DFQATT and CDR2 is SNEGSKA (reference sequence). This CDR3 has 15 amino acids. The CDR3 bases are TGCAGTGCTAGCCCCCGGGGAAAGCTCTACAATGAGCAGTTCTTC. It translates to CSASPRGKLYNEQFF.

This clonotype was counted a few times. V is TRBV12-3 or TRBV12-4 and J is TRBJ2-2; 7 bases align to TRBD2. This CDR3 is built from 15 residues. The V segment lost 3 bases and the J segment 2 bases; nucleotides outside the gene matches: 3. CDR3 coding DNA: TGTGCCAGCAGTTTCGGGAGGTTAAACACCGGGGAGCTGTTTTTT. Translation: CASSFGRLNTGELFF.

The chain joins TRBV6-2 or TRBV6-3 to TRBJ2-2, with 12 nucleotides matching TRBD2. Looked up from germline, CDR1 is MNHEY and CDR2 is SVGEGT. There are 15 residues in the CDR3. V lost 5 bases to trimming and J lost 9 bases; unmatched junction nucleotides: 7. The CDR3 is CASSTTSGGIWELFF. The CDR3 nucleotides are TGTGCCAGCAGTACGACTAGCGGGGGTATCTGGGAGCTGTTTTTT.

This clonotype appeared a few times. The chain is built from TRBV10-3 and TRBJ2-7, with TRBD2 matching 7 bases. V lost 11 bases, J lost 7 bases, and 14 bases stayed unmatched. The germline V gene encodes CDR1 ENHRY and CDR2 SYGVKD. CDR3 length equals 13 residues. The CDR3 DNA sequence: TGTGCCTGCACGAACGGGGGGAGCACGGAGCAGTACTTC. Translating it yields CACTNGGSTEQYF.

This clonotype was observed a few times. This chain uses TRBV4-3 with TRBJ2-1; D perhaps matches TRBD2 (6 bases). V shed 0 bases and J shed 7 bases, with 7 bases lying between them. CDR3 length: 13 amino acids. Germline loops: CDR1 LGHNA, CDR2 YSLEER. CDR3 in DNA: TGCGCCAGCAGCCAAGAAGGAGGGAATGAGCAGTTCTTC. Its protein is CASSQEGGNEQFF.